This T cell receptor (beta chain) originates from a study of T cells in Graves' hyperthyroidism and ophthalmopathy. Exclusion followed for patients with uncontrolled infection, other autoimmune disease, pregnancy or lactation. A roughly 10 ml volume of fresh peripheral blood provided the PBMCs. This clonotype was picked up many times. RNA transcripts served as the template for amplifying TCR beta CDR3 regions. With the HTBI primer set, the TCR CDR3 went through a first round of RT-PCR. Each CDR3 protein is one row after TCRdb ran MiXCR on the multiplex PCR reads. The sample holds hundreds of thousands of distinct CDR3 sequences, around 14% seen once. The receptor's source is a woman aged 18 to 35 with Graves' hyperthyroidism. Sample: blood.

The CDR3 sequence: CSATGTGGWEQYF. In DNA, the CDR3 is TGCAGTGCCACCGGGACAGGGGGCTGGGAGCAGTACTTC. The chain recombines TRBV20-1 with TRBJ2-7, with TRBD1 matching over 12 bases. The V gene's germline CDR1 is DFQATT and CDR2 SNEGSKA (reference sequence). J lost 7 bases, V lost 6 bases, and 7 bases had no gene match. The CDR3 loop spans 13 amino acids.